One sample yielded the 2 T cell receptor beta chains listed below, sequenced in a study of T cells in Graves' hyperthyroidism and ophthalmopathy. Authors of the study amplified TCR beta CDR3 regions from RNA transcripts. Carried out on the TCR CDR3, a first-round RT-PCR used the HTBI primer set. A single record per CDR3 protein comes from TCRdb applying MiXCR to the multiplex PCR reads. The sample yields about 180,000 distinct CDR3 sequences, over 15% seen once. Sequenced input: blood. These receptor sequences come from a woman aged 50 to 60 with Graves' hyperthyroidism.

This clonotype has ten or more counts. CDR3 in DNA: TGTGCCAGCAGCTACGGACAGCGAAAAGCTTTCTTT. It translates to CASSYGQRKAFF. The rearrangement joins TRBV13 to TRBJ1-1; TRBD1 is a possible D gene (6 bases). Trimming stripped 4 bases from V and 9 bases from J, with 12 bases between. The CDR3 sequence is 12 residues long. Per germline, CDR1 PRHDT and CDR2 FYEKMQ (reference sequence).

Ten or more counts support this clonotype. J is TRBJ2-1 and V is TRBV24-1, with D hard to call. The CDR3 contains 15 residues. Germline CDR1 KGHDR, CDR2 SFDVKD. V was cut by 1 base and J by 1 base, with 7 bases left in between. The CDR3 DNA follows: TGTGCCACCAGTGATTTAGGAGCGTCCTACAATGAGCAGTTCTTC. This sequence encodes CATSDLGASYNEQFF.